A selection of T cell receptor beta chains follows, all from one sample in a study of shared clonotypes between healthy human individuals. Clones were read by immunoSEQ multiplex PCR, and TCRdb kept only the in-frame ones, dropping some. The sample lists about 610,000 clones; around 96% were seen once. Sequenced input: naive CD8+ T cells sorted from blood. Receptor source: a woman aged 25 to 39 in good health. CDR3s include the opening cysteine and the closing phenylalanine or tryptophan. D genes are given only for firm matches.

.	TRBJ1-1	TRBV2	TGTGCCAGCAGAGACACTCCGGGGGTGAACACTGAAGCTTTCTTT	CASRDTPGVNTEAFF
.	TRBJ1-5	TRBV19	TGTGCCAGTAGCCTAACACGAGCGGGTTATAGCAATCAGCCCCAGCATTTT	CASSLTRAGYSNQPQHF
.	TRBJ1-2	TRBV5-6	TGTGCCAGCAGCTCTATGGGGGGCCCGTCTGGCTACACCTTC	CASSSMGGPSGYTF
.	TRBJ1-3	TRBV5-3	TGTGCCAGAAGCTTGGTGCATTTTTGGATTGGAAACACCATATATTTT	CARSLVHFWIGNTIYF
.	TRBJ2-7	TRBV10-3	TGTGCCATCAGTGAGTCGGAGGTCCTCGGGAGGTACTTC	CAISESEVLGRYF
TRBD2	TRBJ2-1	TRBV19	TGTGCCAGTAAGGTGGGGCTAGCGGGAGTTTGGGGTGAGCAGTTCTTC	CASKVGLAGVWGEQFF
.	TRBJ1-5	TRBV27	TGTGCCAGCAGTTTTCAGGGAGGCAATCAGCCCCAGCATTTT	CASSFQGGNQPQHF
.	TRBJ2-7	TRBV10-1	TGCGCCAGCAGTGTTGGAGCCGACTACGAGCAGTACTTC	CASSVGADYEQYF
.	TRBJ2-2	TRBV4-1	TGCGCCAGCAGCCAACAGGGGACCGGGGAGCTGTTTTTT	CASSQQGTGELFF
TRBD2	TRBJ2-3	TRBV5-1	TGCGCCAGCAGCTTTACGGGACTAGCGGAGATCACAGATACGCAGTATTTT	CASSFTGLAEITDTQYF
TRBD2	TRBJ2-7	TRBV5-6	TGTGCCAGCAGCTTGGGGGCTACTAGCGGGAGGACCTACGAGCAGTACTTC	CASSLGATSGRTYEQYF
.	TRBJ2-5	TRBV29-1	TGCAGCGTTGAGAACAGGGTTAGAGAGGAGACCCAGTACTTC	CSVENRVREETQYF
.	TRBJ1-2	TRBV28	TGTGCCAGCAGTTTACCGACAGGTTACTATGGCTACACCTTC	CASSLPTGYYGYTF
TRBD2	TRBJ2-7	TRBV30	TGTGCCTTCGACCCCTTACGGGGGGCCTACGAGCAGTACTTC	CAFDPLRGAYEQYF
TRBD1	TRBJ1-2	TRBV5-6	TGCGCCAGCAGCTTAGGGACAGACCACTATGGCTACACCTTC	CASSLGTDHYGYTF
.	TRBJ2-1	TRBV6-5	TGTGCCAGCAGCTACAGCGACTACAATGAGCAGTTCTTC	CASSYSDYNEQFF
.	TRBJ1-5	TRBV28	TGTGCCAGCAGCGCGACGGCCCTGAGGCCCCAGCATTTT	CASSATALRPQHF